A single sample is the source of the 3 T cell receptor beta chains below, sequenced in a study of blood T cells in healthy people across ages. Primers used in a second PCR of about 7 to 12 cycles were a sample-barcoded 5' primer and a J-beta primer mix. MiXCR was run by TCRdb on the 5' RACE reads, yielding one entry per CDR3 protein. The sample comprises around 1.7 million distinct CDR3 sequences, roughly 27% of which are singletons, and 7.7% rests with the top ten. The sequencing sample was made of blood. The source is a woman in her twenties or thirties in good health.

The V gene is TRBV5-1, the J gene TRBJ2-5, with a tentative D call TRBD2 (6 bases). CDR1 and CDR2 (germline): SGHRS, YFSETQ. V dropped 5 bases and J dropped 1 base, with 18 bases sitting between them. The CDR3 runs 16 residues. The CDR3 here is CASRAAGTQTQETQYF. The CDR3 DNA follows: TGCGCCAGCAGGGCAGCCGGGACTCAAACCCAAGAGACCCAGTACTTC.

This clonotype was picked up a small number of times. J is TRBJ2-5 and V is TRBV27, with 7 bases matching TRBD1. V lost 5 bases, J lost 5 bases, and 8 bases stayed unmatched. In germline, CDR1 is MNHEY, CDR2 SMNVEV (reference sequence). The CDR3 extends over 14 amino acids. The CDR3 bases are TGTGCCAGCAGTCCCAACACAGGGGTGGAGACCCAGTACTTC. Its protein product is CASSPNTGVETQYF.

With respect to this clonotype: Mismatch with germline at one junction end may stem from a read error. This chain connects TRBV28 to TRBJ1-2, with D hard to call. From germline, CDR1 is MDHEN and CDR2 SYDVKM. The CDR3 contains 15 residues. The CDR3 DNA follows: TGTGCCAGCAGTTTATCTGAACGGCCGTATTATGGCCACACCTTC. Protein: CASSLSERPYYGHTF.